The entry below describes one TCR beta chain. This sample was taken from a study of blood T cell repertoires in COVID-19. This CDR3 spans 14 amino acids. V gave up 2 bases and J gave up 1 base, with 5 bases separating them. Germline CDR1 and CDR2: LGHNA and YSLEER. Clones were read by immunoSEQ multiplex PCR, and TCRdb kept only the in-frame ones, dropping some. Of 200,000 to 250,000 clones listed, about 84% are singletons. This clonotype was obtained from a human donor in a cohort sampled during active COVID-19. Sequencing used peripheral blood. The chain is built from TRBV4-3 and TRBJ2-2; D remains unclear. The CDR3 DNA follows: TGCGCCAGCAGCCAACTCGGGAACACCGGGGAGCTGTTTTTT. Translating it yields CASSQLGNTGELFF.